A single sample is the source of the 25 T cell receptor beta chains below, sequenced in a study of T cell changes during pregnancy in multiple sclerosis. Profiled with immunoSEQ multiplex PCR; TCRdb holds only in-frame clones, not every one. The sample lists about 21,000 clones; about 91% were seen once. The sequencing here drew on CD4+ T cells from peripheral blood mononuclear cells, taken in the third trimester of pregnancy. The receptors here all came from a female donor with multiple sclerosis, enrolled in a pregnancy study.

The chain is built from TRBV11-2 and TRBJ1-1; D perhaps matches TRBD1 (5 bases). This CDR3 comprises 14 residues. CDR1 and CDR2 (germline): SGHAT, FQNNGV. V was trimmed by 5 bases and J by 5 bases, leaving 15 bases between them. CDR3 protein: CASSAAWGGTEAFF. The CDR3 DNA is TGTGCCAGCAGCGCCGCGTGGGGCGGAACTGAAGCTTTCTTT.

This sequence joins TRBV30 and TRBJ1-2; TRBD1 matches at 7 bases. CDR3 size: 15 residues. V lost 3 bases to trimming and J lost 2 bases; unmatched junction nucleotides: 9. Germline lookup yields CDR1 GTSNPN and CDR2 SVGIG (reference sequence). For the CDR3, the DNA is TGTGCCTGGAGCCGCTCCGACAGGGTGAACTATGGCTACACCTTC. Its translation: CAWSRSDRVNYGYTF.

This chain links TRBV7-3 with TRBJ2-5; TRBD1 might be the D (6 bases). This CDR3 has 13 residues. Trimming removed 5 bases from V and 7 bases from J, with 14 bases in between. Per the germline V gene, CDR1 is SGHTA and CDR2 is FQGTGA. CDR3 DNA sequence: TGTGCCAGCAGCCTCCGGGAAGGGGGGACCCAGTACTTC. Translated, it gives CASSLREGGTQYF.

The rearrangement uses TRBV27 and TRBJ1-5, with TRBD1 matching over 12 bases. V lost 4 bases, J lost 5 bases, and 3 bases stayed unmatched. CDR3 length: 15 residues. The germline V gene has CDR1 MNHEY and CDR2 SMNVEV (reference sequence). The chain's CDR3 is CASSSGTGGHQPQHF. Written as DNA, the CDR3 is TGTGCCAGCAGTTCCGGGACAGGGGGCCATCAGCCCCAGCATTTT.

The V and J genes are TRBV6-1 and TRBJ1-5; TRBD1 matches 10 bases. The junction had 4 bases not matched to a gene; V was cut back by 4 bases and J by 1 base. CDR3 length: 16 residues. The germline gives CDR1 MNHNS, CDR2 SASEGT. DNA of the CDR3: TGTGCCAGCAGTGTCCGGGGACAGGGGAGCAATCAGCCCCAGCATTTT. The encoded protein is CASSVRGQGSNQPQHF.

This CDR3 is CASSQDRGHGYTF. The DNA of the CDR3 is TGTGCCAGCAGCCAAGATAGAGGCCATGGCTACACCTTC. The rearrangement links TRBV4-2 to TRBJ1-2; no clear D. The germline V gene encodes CDR1 LGHNA and CDR2 YNFKEQ. CDR3 length equals 13 residues. V dropped 0 bases and J dropped 6 bases, with 8 bases sitting between them.

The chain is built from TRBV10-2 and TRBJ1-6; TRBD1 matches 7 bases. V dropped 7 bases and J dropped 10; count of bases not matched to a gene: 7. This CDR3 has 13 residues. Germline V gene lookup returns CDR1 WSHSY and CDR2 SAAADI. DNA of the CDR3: TGCGCCAGCACCTTAGGGGGCGGCTCACCCCTCCACTTT. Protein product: CASTLGGGSPLHF.

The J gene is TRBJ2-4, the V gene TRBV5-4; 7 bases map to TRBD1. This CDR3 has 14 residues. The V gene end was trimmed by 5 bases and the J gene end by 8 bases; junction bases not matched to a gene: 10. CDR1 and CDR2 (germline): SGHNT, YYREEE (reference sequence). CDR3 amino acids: CASRTENQGDIQYF. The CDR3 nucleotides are TGTGCCAGCAGAACAGAAAATCAGGGGGACATTCAGTACTTC.

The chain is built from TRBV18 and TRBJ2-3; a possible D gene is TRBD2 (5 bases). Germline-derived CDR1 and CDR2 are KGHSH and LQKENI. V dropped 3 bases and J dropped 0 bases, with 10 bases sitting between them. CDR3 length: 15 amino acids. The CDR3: CASSPRGSSTDTQYF. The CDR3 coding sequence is TGTGCCAGCTCACCCCGCGGGTCTAGCACAGATACGCAGTATTTT.

The CDR3 sequence: CASRTEAGNTIYF. The CDR3 nucleotides are TGCGCCAGCCGGACAGAAGCTGGAAACACCATATATTTT. The rearrangement joins TRBV5-1 to TRBJ1-3; D is perhaps TRBD1 (6 bases). The CDR3 spans 13 residues. The germline gives CDR1 SGHRS, CDR2 YFSETQ. The V end lost 7 bases, the J end lost 2 bases, and 10 bases lay between the germline ends.

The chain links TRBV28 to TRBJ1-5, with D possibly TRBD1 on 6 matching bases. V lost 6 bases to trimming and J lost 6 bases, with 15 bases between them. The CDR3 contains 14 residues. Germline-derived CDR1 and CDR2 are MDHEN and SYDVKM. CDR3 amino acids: CASRPAGRGQPQHF. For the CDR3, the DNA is TGTGCCAGCAGACCCGCCGGCAGGGGTCAGCCCCAGCATTTT. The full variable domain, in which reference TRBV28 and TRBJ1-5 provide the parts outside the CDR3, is DVKVTQSSRYLVKRTGEKVFLECVQDMDHENMFWYRQDPGLGLRLIYFSYDVKMKEKGDIPEGYSVSREKKERFSLILESASTNQTSMYLCASRPAGRGQPQHFGDGTRLSIL.

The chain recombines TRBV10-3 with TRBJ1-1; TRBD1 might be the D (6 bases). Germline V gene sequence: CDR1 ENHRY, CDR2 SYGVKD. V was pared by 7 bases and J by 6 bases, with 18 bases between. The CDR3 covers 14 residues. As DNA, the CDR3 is TGTGCCATCAAGAAACAGGGTTCAGAGGCTGAAGCTTTCTTT. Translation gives CAIKKQGSEAEAFF.

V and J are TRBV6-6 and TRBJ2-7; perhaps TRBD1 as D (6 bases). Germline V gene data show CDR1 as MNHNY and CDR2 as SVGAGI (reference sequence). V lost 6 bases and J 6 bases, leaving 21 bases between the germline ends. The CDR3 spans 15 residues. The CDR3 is CASRSGGSRRGEQYF. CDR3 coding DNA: TGTGCCAGCAGGTCTGGCGGGTCCCGCAGGGGCGAGCAGTACTTC.

CDR3 region: CSGTLGNTIYF. Here the CDR3 DNA reads TGCAGTGGGACTCTTGGAAACACCATATATTTT. The V and J genes are TRBV20-1 and TRBJ1-3; no definite D call. CDR1 DFQATT and CDR2 SNEGSKA come from the germline V gene (reference sequence). The V end was cut by 7 bases, the J end by 3 bases, with 7 bases between. This CDR3 spans 11 amino acids.

In DNA form, the CDR3 reads TGCGCCAGCAAAGAAACCTTGACCCAGGGACTAGCGGGGGGGCGAGAGACCCAGTACTTC. This encodes CASKETLTQGLAGGRETQYF. The rearrangement joins TRBV5-1 to TRBJ2-5; 16 nucleotides align to TRBD2. The CDR3 contains 20 residues. Trimming took 6 bases from V and 4 from J; bases not matched to a gene: 18. Germline assignment: CDR1 SGHRS and CDR2 YFSETQ.

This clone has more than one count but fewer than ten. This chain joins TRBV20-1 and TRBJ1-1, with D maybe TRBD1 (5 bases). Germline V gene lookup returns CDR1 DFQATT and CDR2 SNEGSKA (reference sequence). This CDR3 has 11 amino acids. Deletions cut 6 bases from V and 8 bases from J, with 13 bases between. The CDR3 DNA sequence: TGCAGTGCGAGGAAACAGGTAGAAGCTTTCTTT. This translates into CSARKQVEAFF.

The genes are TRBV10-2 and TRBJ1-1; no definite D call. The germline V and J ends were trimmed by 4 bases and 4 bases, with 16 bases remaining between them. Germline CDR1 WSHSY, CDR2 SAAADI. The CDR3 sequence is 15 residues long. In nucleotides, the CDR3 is TGCGCCAGCAGTGGAATAGGAGAAGGGAGCACTGAAGCTTTCTTT. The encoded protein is CASSGIGEGSTEAFF.

As DNA, the CDR3 is TGTGCCAGCTCACCGAGGACAGGGGACGTGAACACTGAAGCTTTCTTT. Residues: CASSPRTGDVNTEAFF. This chain connects TRBV18 to TRBJ1-1, with 9 bases matching TRBD1. In germline, CDR1 is KGHSH, CDR2 LQKENI. Losses at the gene ends were 3 bases for V and 0 bases for J; bases not matched to a gene: 5. CDR3 length equals 16 residues. The whole variable domain, filled in from reference TRBV18 and TRBJ1-1, reads NAGVMQNPRHLVRRRGQEARLRCSPMKGHSHVYWYRQLPEEGLKFMVYLQKENIIDESGMPKERFSAEFPKEGPSILRIQQVVRGDSAAYFCASSPRTGDVNTEAFFGQGTRLTVV.

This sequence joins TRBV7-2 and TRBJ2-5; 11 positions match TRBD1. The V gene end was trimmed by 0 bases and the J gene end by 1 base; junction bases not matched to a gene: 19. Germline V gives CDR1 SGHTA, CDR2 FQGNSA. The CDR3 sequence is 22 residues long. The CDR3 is CASSLAPPRTGGGGAAQETQYF. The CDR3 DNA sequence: TGTGCCAGCAGCTTAGCCCCTCCCCGGACAGGGGGCGGGGGTGCGGCCCAAGAGACCCAGTACTTC. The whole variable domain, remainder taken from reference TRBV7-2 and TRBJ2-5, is GAGVSQSPSNKVTEKGKDVELRCDPISGHTALYWYRQSLGQGLEFLIYFQGNSAPDKSGLPSDRFSAERTGGSVSTLTIQRTQQEDSAVYLCASSLAPPRTGGGGAAQETQYFGPGTRLLVL.

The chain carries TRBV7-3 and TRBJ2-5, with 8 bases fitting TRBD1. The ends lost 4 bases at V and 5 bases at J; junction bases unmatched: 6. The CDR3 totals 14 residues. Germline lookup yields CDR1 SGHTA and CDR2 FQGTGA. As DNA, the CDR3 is TGTGCCAGCAGCTCCCAGGGGGCCGGGGAGACCCAGTACTTC. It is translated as CASSSQGAGETQYF.

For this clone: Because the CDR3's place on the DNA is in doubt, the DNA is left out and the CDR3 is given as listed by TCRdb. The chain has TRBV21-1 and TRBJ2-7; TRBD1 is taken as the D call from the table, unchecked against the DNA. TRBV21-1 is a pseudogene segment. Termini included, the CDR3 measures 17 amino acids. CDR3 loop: CASSPHWGQGAVWEQYF.

The CDR3 coding sequence is TGTGCCACCACCCTCCAGACAGACTATGGCTACACCTTC. This translates into CATTLQTDYGYTF. This chain connects TRBV28 to TRBJ1-2, with D possibly matching TRBD1 (5 bases). The CDR3 has 13 residues. Germline lookup yields CDR1 MDHEN and CDR2 SYDVKM. V gave up 10 bases and J gave up 3 bases, with 15 bases separating them.

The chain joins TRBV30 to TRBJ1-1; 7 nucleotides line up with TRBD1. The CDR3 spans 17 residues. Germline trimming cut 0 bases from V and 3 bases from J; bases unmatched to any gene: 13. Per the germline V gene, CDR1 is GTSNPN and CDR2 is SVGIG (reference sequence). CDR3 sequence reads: CAWSVLKYRGTDTEAFF. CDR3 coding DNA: TGTGCCTGGAGTGTTTTAAAGTACAGGGGTACGGACACTGAAGCTTTCTTT.

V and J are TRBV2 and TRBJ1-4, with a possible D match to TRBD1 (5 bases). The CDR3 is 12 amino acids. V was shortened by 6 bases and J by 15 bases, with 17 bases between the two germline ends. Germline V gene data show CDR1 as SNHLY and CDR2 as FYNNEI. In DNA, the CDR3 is TGTGCCAGCAGGGGAACCGGGACTTTAGTGTTTTTT. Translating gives CASRGTGTLVFF.

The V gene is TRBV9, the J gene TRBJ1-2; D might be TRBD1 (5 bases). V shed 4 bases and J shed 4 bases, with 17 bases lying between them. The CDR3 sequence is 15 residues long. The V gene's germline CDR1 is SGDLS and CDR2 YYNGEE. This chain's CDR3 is CASSPEAGGFYGYTF. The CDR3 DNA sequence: TGTGCCAGCAGCCCAGAGGCGGGGGGTTTCTATGGCTACACCTTC. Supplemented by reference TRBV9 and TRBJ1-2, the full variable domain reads DSGVTQTPKHLITATGQRVTLRCSPRSGDLSVYWYQQSLDQGLQFLIQYYNGEERAKGNILERFSAQQFPDLHSELNLSSLELGDSALYFCASSPEAGGFYGYTFGSGTRLTVV.